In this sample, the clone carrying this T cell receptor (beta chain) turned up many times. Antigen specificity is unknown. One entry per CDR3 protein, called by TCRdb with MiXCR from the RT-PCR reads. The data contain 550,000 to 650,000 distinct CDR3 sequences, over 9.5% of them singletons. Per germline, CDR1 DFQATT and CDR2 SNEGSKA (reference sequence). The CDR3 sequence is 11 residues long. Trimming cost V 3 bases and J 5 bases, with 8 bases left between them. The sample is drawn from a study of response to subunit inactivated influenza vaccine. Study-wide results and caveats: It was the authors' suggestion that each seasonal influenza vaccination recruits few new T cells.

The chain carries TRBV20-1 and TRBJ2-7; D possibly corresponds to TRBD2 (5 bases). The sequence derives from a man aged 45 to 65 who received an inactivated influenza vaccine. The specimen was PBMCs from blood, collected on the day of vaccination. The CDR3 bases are TGCAGTGCTAGTATCGGGGACGAGCAGTACTTC. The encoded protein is CSASIGDEQYF.